These 31 T cell receptor beta chains came from one sample sequenced in a study of cytomegalovirus exposure and HLA in healthy donors. The PCR employed 60 Vbeta primers together with 13 Jbeta primers. Assay: immunoSEQ multiplex PCR; the TCRdb copy retains only in-frame clones and omits some. The repertoire holds 95,000 to 150,000 clones, with around 69% as singletons. Source material: PBMCs. These receptors all come from a woman aged 40 to 50 in good health and CMV-seropositive.

The J gene is TRBJ2-1, the V gene TRBV6-6; TRBD1 might be the D (6 bases). The V gene lost 6 bases and the J gene lost 7 bases, with 10 bases spanning the gap. This CDR3 contains 12 residues. CDR1 and CDR2 (germline): MNHNY, SVGAGI (reference sequence). CDR3 in DNA: TGTGCCAGCAGCCACAGGGAAAATGAGCAGTTCTTC. It translates to CASSHRENEQFF.

The CDR3 DNA is TGTGCCAGCAGTCCTCGGTGGGAGGAGACCCAGTACTTC. This translates into CASSPRWEETQYF. This sequence joins TRBV5-6 and TRBJ2-5; tentatively, D is TRBD2 (5 bases). There are 13 residues in the CDR3. V was cut by 5 bases and J by 5 bases, with 13 bases left in between. CDR1 and CDR2 (germline): SGHDT, YYEEEE. Full variable domain (remainder filled in from reference TRBV5-6 and TRBJ2-5): DAGVTQSPTHLIKTRGQQVTLRCSPKSGHDTVSWYQQALGQGPQFIFQYYEEEERQRGNFPDRFSGHQFPNYSSELNVNALLLGDSALYLCASSPRWEETQYFGPGTRLLVL.

This clone occurred once. The chain links TRBV7-2 to TRBJ2-1; D is unclear. The ends were cut back, 1 base at V and 4 bases at J, with 8 bases in the middle. The CDR3 is 14 amino acids. Germline values: CDR1 SGHTA, CDR2 FQGNSA. The CDR3 spells CASSLERTYNEQFF. The CDR3 nucleotides read TGTGCCAGCAGCTTAGAGCGAACATACAATGAGCAGTTCTTC.

V is TRBV15 and J is TRBJ2-7; D gene unclear. Germline lookup yields CDR1 LNHNV and CDR2 YYDKDF (reference sequence). Trimming removed 1 base from V and 3 bases from J, with 7 bases in between. The CDR3 covers 13 residues. This CDR3 is CATSRAQDYEQYF. In nucleotides, the CDR3 is TGTGCCACCAGCAGAGCCCAGGACTACGAGCAGTACTTC.

This sequence joins TRBV2 and TRBJ2-7, with 7 bases lining up with TRBD1. This CDR3 region has 13 residues. J lost 7 bases, V lost 4 bases, and 7 bases had no gene match. Per the germline V gene, CDR1 is SNHLY and CDR2 is FYNNEI. CDR3 sequence: CASSVHGTEEQYF. The CDR3 nucleotides are TGTGCCAGCAGTGTCCACGGGACAGAAGAGCAGTACTTC.

V usage is TRBV27 and J usage is TRBJ2-1, with D maybe TRBD1 (6 bases). CDR3 size: 14 residues. Trimming pared 7 bases from V and 9 bases from J, leaving 19 bases between. Per germline, CDR1 MNHEY and CDR2 SMNVEV (reference sequence). The CDR3 is CASTLGDPQGEQFF. The CDR3 coding sequence is TGTGCCAGCACCTTAGGGGACCCACAGGGTGAGCAGTTCTTC.

The CDR3 region has the DNA TGTGCCAGCAGCTTGGGGTCCCAGGGGAACACTGAAGCTTTCTTT. It is translated as CASSLGSQGNTEAFF. The gene calls are TRBV5-6 and TRBJ1-1; TRBD1 is a possible D gene (5 bases). This CDR3 is 15 amino acids long. Looked up from germline, CDR1 is SGHDT and CDR2 is YYEEEE. Trimming cost V 0 bases and J 1 base, with 10 bases left between them.

The rearrangement joins TRBV11-2 to TRBJ2-6; weak D call: TRBD2 (6 bases). V lost 2 bases and J 1 base, leaving 15 bases between the germline ends. Per the germline V gene, CDR1 is SGHAT and CDR2 is FQNNGV. The CDR3 length is 18 residues. CDR3 DNA: TGTGCCAGCAGCTTACGGAGGTCGGGGGAGTCTGGGGCCAACGTCCTGACTTTC. It yields the protein CASSLRRSGESGANVLTF.

The CDR3 DNA follows: TGTGCCAGCAGCCTAACTAGCGGGGGGGCCAAGGATACGCAGTATTTT. This translates into CASSLTSGGAKDTQYF. This chain connects TRBV7-2 to TRBJ2-3; 13 nucleotides line up with TRBD2. Germline CDR1 reads SGHTA; CDR2 reads FQGNSA. The V segment lost 5 bases and the J segment 6 bases; nucleotides outside the gene matches: 8. The CDR3 runs to 16 residues.

This rearrangement joins TRBV4-3 to TRBJ2-1; perhaps TRBD1 as D (6 bases). The CDR3 spans 13 residues. V was clipped by 1 base and J by 9 bases, with 10 bases between them. From germline, CDR1 is LGHNA and CDR2 YSLEER. CDR3 sequence reads: CASSQAQGLEQFF. The DNA for the CDR3 is TGCGCCAGCAGCCAAGCACAGGGTCTTGAGCAGTTCTTC.

V is TRBV6-5 and J is TRBJ2-5; 9 bases are shared with TRBD1. V shed 2 bases and J 2 bases; nucleotides not matched to a gene: 6. The CDR3 has 16 amino acids. The germline V gene encodes CDR1 MNHEY and CDR2 SVGAGI. The CDR3 spells CASSYHSDRGQETQYF. The CDR3 nucleotides are TGTGCCAGCAGTTACCACTCCGACAGGGGGCAAGAGACCCAGTACTTC.

This clone was counted a single time. The chain carries TRBV18 and TRBJ1-4; 7 bases agree with TRBD1. This CDR3 has 14 amino acids. Germline V CDR1 and CDR2: KGHSH, LQKENI. V shed 5 bases, J shed 6 bases, and the junction held 6 bases outside the gene matches. CDR3: CASSSPDRDEKLFF. As DNA, the CDR3 is TGTGCCAGCTCATCCCCAGACAGGGATGAAAAACTGTTTTTT.

V usage is TRBV19 and J usage is TRBJ1-1; weak D call: TRBD1 (5 bases). Germline V gene sequence: CDR1 LNHDA, CDR2 SQIVND (reference sequence). Trimming took 4 bases from V and 3 from J, leaving 9 bases between them. The CDR3 consists of 13 residues. The CDR3 is CASSTRQYTEAFF. CDR3 bases: TGTGCCAGTAGTACCCGACAGTACACTGAAGCTTTCTTT.

This sequence joins TRBV19 and TRBJ2-1; D gene ambiguous. The V end lost 0 bases, the J end lost 13 bases, and 10 bases lay between the germline ends. Germline V gene sequence: CDR1 LNHDA, CDR2 SQIVND (reference sequence). The CDR3 runs 12 residues. Here the CDR3 reads CASSIDRSLQFF. In nucleotides, the CDR3 is TGTGCCAGTAGTATAGACCGGTCCCTTCAGTTCTTC.

V usage is TRBV6-1 and J usage is TRBJ2-7; 9 positions agree with TRBD1. The CDR3 covers 15 residues. V gave up 4 bases and J gave up 5 bases; unmatched junction bases: 9. CDR1 is MNHNS, CDR2 SASEGT, per germline. The CDR3 protein is CASSGLQGAVDEQYF. The CDR3 nucleotides are TGTGCCAGCAGTGGGTTACAGGGGGCTGTTGACGAGCAGTACTTC.

This chain connects TRBV9 to TRBJ1-3; TRBD1 aligns across 8 bases. This CDR3 has 15 residues. In germline, CDR1 is SGDLS, CDR2 YYNGEE. V shed 2 bases and J 0 bases; nucleotides not matched to a gene: 1. CDR3: CASSVTGGSGNTIYF. CDR3 coding DNA: TGTGCCAGCAGCGTTACAGGGGGCTCTGGAAACACCATATATTTT.

The chain is built from TRBV6-1 and TRBJ1-2; 11 bases map to TRBD1. After removal of 4 bases from V and 8 bases from J, the junction contained 6 bases not matched to a gene. The CDR3 loop spans 14 amino acids. Germline CDR1 MNHNS, CDR2 SASEGT. As DNA, the CDR3 is TGTGCCAGCAGTGGAGGACAGGGGGCTTGGGGCTACACCTTC. This sequence encodes CASSGGQGAWGYTF.

The chain employs TRBV10-3 and TRBJ2-3; D perhaps matches TRBD2 (5 bases). Germline V gene sequence: CDR1 ENHRY, CDR2 SYGVKD. The CDR3 is 14 residues long. With 7 bases removed from V and 0 bases from J, the gap between germline ends came to 11 bases. In DNA form, the CDR3 reads TGTGCCATCAAGGAGGCCGAGAGCACAGATACGCAGTATTTT. It is translated as CAIKEAESTDTQYF.

This rearrangement joins TRBV6-1 to TRBJ2-3; 8 nucleotides align to TRBD2. V was pared by 2 bases and J by 6 bases, with 10 bases of the junction left unmatched. This CDR3 is 16 amino acids long. Germline CDR1 and CDR2: MNHNS and SASEGT. The DNA for the CDR3 is TGTGCCAGCAGTGAAAGAAGCGGGGGCCGGCACGATACGCAGTATTTT. Its translation is CASSERSGGRHDTQYF.

This clone showed up just once. This sequence joins TRBV5-1 and TRBJ2-1; TRBD2 might be the D (6 bases). In germline, CDR1 is SGHRS, CDR2 YFSETQ. This CDR3 is 14 amino acids long. Trimming left V 2 bases short and J 5 bases short, with 11 bases between. The CDR3: CASSFDGGNNEQFF. Written as DNA, the CDR3 is TGCGCCAGCAGCTTTGACGGGGGAAACAATGAGCAGTTCTTC.

The chain has TRBV27 and TRBJ2-3; no clear D. The germline V and J ends were trimmed by 6 bases and 2 bases, with 12 bases remaining between them. In germline, CDR1 is MNHEY, CDR2 SMNVEV (reference sequence). CDR3 length equals 14 residues. The CDR3 DNA is TGTGCCAGCAGACCTATAAAAATCACAGATACGCAGTATTTT. Its protein product is CASRPIKITDTQYF.

V and J are TRBV2 and TRBJ1-2, with D perhaps TRBD1 (6 bases). This CDR3 spans 14 amino acids. The V end lost 1 base, the J end lost 4 bases, and 10 bases lay between the germline ends. Germline CDR1 reads SNHLY; CDR2 reads FYNNEI. The CDR3 sequence is CASSEEGVSYGYTF. The DNA for the CDR3 is TGTGCCAGCAGTGAAGAGGGGGTCAGCTATGGCTACACCTTC.

The rearrangement links TRBV27 to TRBJ2-1; TRBD2 matches 10 bases. Per the germline V gene, CDR1 is MNHEY and CDR2 is SMNVEV (reference sequence). The CDR3 consists of 19 residues. With 1 base clipped from V and 6 bases from J, the junction kept 15 bases outside the gene matches. CDR3 nucleotides: TGTGCCAGCAGTTTATGGGCGCCGTCGATGCCTAGCGGGGGCAATGAGCAGTTCTTC. This translates into CASSLWAPSMPSGGNEQFF.

This rearrangement joins TRBV27 to TRBJ1-1; D unclear. This CDR3 is 14 amino acids long. The V end was cut by 2 bases, the J end by 6 bases, with 13 bases between. The germline V gene encodes CDR1 MNHEY and CDR2 SMNVEV (reference sequence). CDR3 protein: CASSLISGRPEAFF. CDR3 DNA sequence: TGTGCCAGCAGTTTAATTTCCGGGAGGCCTGAAGCTTTCTTT.

This clone was seen just once. The chain combines TRBV18 with TRBJ1-3; possibly TRBD1 for D (5 bases). This CDR3 is 14 amino acids long. V was shortened by 3 bases and J by 4 bases, with 10 bases between the two germline ends. From germline, CDR1 is KGHSH and CDR2 LQKENI. Here the CDR3 reads CASSPGLTGNTIYF. In nucleotides, the CDR3 is TGTGCCAGCTCACCGGGGCTGACAGGAAACACCATATATTTT.

This clone has a single count. The chain employs TRBV7-8 and TRBJ2-5; D is unresolved. CDR1 and CDR2 (germline): SGHVS, FQNEAQ. V gave up 1 base and J gave up 2 bases, with 8 bases separating them. This CDR3 has 14 residues. CDR3 coding DNA: TGTGCCAGCAGCTTAGTTCGCCAGCAAGAGACCCAGTACTTC. Translated, it gives CASSLVRQQETQYF.

The chain couples TRBV7-2 to TRBJ1-1; possibly TRBD1 for D (6 bases). V lost 5 bases to trimming and J lost 0 bases, with 16 bases between them. CDR1 SGHTA and CDR2 FQGNSA come from the germline V gene. The CDR3 contains 16 residues. The CDR3 bases are TGTGCCAGCAGCCTTTTAGGGGGGGTAATGAACACTGAAGCTTTCTTT. It encodes CASSLLGGVMNTEAFF.

The J gene is TRBJ1-1, the V gene TRBV7-9; 9 bases match TRBD1. Trimming took 5 bases from V and 5 from J; bases not matched to a gene: 6. The CDR3 consists of 14 residues. Germline CDR1 SEHNR, CDR2 FQNEAQ (reference sequence). The CDR3 DNA reads TGTGCCAGCAGCCCCGACAGGGGGAGGACTGAAGCTTTCTTT. It codes for CASSPDRGRTEAFF.

The chain is built from TRBV15 and TRBJ1-5, with a tentative D call TRBD1 (5 bases). Trimming cost V 5 bases and J 6 bases, with 8 bases left between them. The length of the CDR3 is 12 residues. CDR1 and CDR2 from the germline V gene are LNHNV and YYDKDF (reference sequence). CDR3 bases: TGTGCCACCAGCTCAGGGTTTCAGCCCCAGCATTTT. Translation gives CATSSGFQPQHF.

The table lists this clone with a count of one. This rearrangement joins TRBV6-5 to TRBJ1-1, with a weak D call TRBD1 (5 bases). Trimming left V 2 bases short and J 5 bases short, with 12 bases between. CDR1 and CDR2 from the germline V gene are MNHEY and SVGAGI. The CDR3 runs 14 residues. The CDR3 region is CASSYDQGWTEAFF. CDR3 coding DNA: TGTGCCAGCAGTTACGATCAGGGTTGGACTGAAGCTTTCTTT.

The chain recombines TRBV5-1 with TRBJ2-5, with no clear D. Germline lookup yields CDR1 SGHRS and CDR2 YFSETQ. Trimming took 5 bases from V and 5 from J, leaving 7 bases between them. This CDR3 region has 11 residues. CDR3 nucleotides: TGCGCCAGCAGGCAGGCTGAGACCCAGTACTTC. Translation gives CASRQAETQYF.